This T cell receptor beta chain emerged from a study of blood T cell repertoires in COVID-19. Study summary: From T cells, B-cell-depleted T cells, or PBMCs came the material, which was cDNA or gDNA.

Germline CDR1 is SEHNR and CDR2 is FQNEAQ (reference sequence). V was clipped by 5 bases and J by 5 bases; unmatched bases: 8. The CDR3 has 15 residues. Source study methods: Estimation of nucleated cell counts relied on the amplification of reference gene primers. The method was immunoSEQ multiplex PCR; TCRdb's version includes in-frame clones alone and lacks a portion of them. V and J calls and clone size are copied from that table; D and trimming were computed from the DNA. The sample consists of hundreds of thousands of clones, just under 90% of them appearing once. The sequenced material came from peripheral blood. The sequence derives from a young woman with COVID-19, enrolled during active disease. The gene calls are TRBV7-9 and TRBJ2-1, with 8 bases lining up with TRBD2. The CDR3 region is CASSPGAGVNNEQFF. For the CDR3, the DNA is TGTGCCAGCAGCCCGGGAGCGGGGGTTAACAATGAGCAGTTCTTC.